Listed here are 20 T cell receptor beta chains from one sample, sequenced in a study of response to subunit inactivated influenza vaccine. TCRdb called the RT-PCR reads again in MiXCR, with one record for every CDR3 protein. Altogether 500,000 to 600,000 distinct CDR3 sequences are present, approximately 15% being singletons, with the ten largest covering less than 4%. Sequenced material: CD4+ T cells sorted from PBMCs, taken less than 25 months after vaccination. These receptor sequences come from a man in his fifties or sixties who received an inactivated influenza vaccine.

This clonotype has a count of ten or more. The gene calls are TRBV7-2 and TRBJ2-7; D is perhaps TRBD1 (5 bases). The germline CDR1 and CDR2 sequences are SGHTA and FQGNSA. Trimming removed 2 bases from V and 0 bases from J, with 14 bases in between. This CDR3 region has 16 residues. The CDR3 DNA reads as TGTGCCAGCAGCTTATCCACAGGCCGGATCTCCTACGAGCAGTACTTC. Translated: CASSLSTGRISYEQYF.

This clonotype was detected only a few times. The gene calls are TRBV11-1 and TRBJ2-1; 8 positions match TRBD2. Germline CDR1 is SGHAT and CDR2 is FQDESV (reference sequence). The CDR3 is 14 amino acids. Trimming at V came to 5 bases and at J to 8 bases, leaving 8 bases not matched to a gene. The CDR3 bases are TGTGCCAGCAGCCTACGGACTAGCACCTATGAGCAGTTCTTC. This translates into CASSLRTSTYEQFF. Full variable domain (rest looked up from reference TRBV11-1 and TRBJ2-1): EAEVAQSPRYKITEKSQAVAFWCDPISGHATLYWYRQILGQGPELLVQFQDESVVDDSQLPKDRFSAERLKGVDSTLKIQPAELGDSAMYLCASSLRTSTYEQFFGPGTRLTVL.

The CDR3 DNA reads as TGTGCCAGCAGCGGACAGAGTAGCAATCAGCCCCAGCATTTT. As protein: CASSGQSSNQPQHF. This rearrangement joins TRBV2 to TRBJ1-5, with a weak D call TRBD1 (6 bases). The ends were cut back, 6 bases at V and 0 bases at J, with 9 bases in the middle. CDR1 is SNHLY, CDR2 FYNNEI, per germline. The CDR3 loop spans 14 amino acids. Together with reference TRBV2 and TRBJ1-5, the CDR3 gives the full variable domain: EPEVTQTPSHQVTQMGQEVILRCVPISNHLYFYWYRQILGQKVEFLVSFYNNEISEKSEIFDDQFSVERPDGSNFTLKIRSTKLEDSAMYFCASSGQSSNQPQHFGDGTRLSIL.

J is TRBJ1-1 and V is TRBV27, with D perhaps matching TRBD1 (6 bases). The CDR3 is made up of 14 amino acids. Germline-derived CDR1 and CDR2 are MNHEY and SMNVEV (reference sequence). V was shortened by 2 bases and J by 4 bases, with 11 bases between the two germline ends. The CDR3 DNA reads TGTGCCAGCAGTTTAACTACAGGGAGCACTGAAGCTTTCTTT. This translates into CASSLTTGSTEAFF.

This clonotype showed up many times. At one end, the junction sequence differs from germline, possibly due to a read error. The rearrangement links TRBV4-3 to TRBJ2-3; D is ambiguous. The CDR3 sequence is 12 residues long. Germline CDR1 is LGHNA and CDR2 is YSLEER. In DNA, the CDR3 is TGTGCCAGCAGCCAAGACCGGGATACGCAGTATTTT. Translated: CASSQDRDTQYF.

This clonotype occurred a few times. The chain couples TRBV6-1 to TRBJ2-3; 7 bases align to TRBD2. Germline trimming cut 5 bases from V and 4 bases from J; bases unmatched to any gene: 9. Germline V gene data show CDR1 as MNHNS and CDR2 as SASEGT. The CDR3 is 15 residues long. CDR3 in DNA: TGTGCCAGCAGTCAACGTGGACTAGTGTCAGATACGCAGTATTTT. It yields the protein CASSQRGLVSDTQYF.

The gene calls are TRBV5-1 and TRBJ2-7; tentatively, D is TRBD2 (6 bases). The CDR3 loop spans 14 amino acids. V was shortened by 4 bases and J by 2 bases, with 13 bases between the two germline ends. Germline-derived CDR1 and CDR2 are SGHRS and YFSETQ. CDR3 sequence: CASSATGTPYEQYF. CDR3 bases: TGCGCCAGCAGCGCCACCGGGACTCCCTACGAGCAGTACTTC.

This clonotype was seen a few times. V gene TRBV5-6 combines with J gene TRBJ1-4; a weak D match, TRBD1 (5 bases). Per germline, CDR1 SGHDT and CDR2 YYEEEE. This CDR3 contains 15 residues. With 4 bases removed from V and 6 bases from J, the gap between germline ends came to 16 bases. The CDR3 reads CASSRVVGADEKLFF. The CDR3 coding sequence is TGTGCCAGCAGCCGGGTGGTAGGGGCGGATGAAAAACTGTTTTTT.

This clonotype was detected many times. The chain has TRBV5-6 and TRBJ1-3; no firm D call. This CDR3 is built from 14 residues. The V and J ends lost 2 bases and 5 bases respectively, with 11 bases between them. The germline CDR1 and CDR2 sequences are SGHDT and YYEEEE. The CDR3 here is CASSFRSGRNTIYF. Here the CDR3 DNA reads TGTGCCAGCAGCTTCCGGTCCGGTAGAAACACCATATATTTT.

This clonotype has more than one count but fewer than ten. V gene TRBV27 combines with J gene TRBJ2-1; TRBD1 agrees at 7 bases. Germline-derived CDR1 and CDR2 are MNHEY and SMNVEV (reference sequence). J lost 14 bases, V lost 6 bases, and 10 bases had no gene match. CDR3 length: 12 residues. The CDR3 here is CASSRNRGEKFF. CDR3 nucleotides: TGTGCCAGCAGCCGGAACAGGGGCGAGAAGTTCTTC.

CDR3 sequence reads: CASSLARGTASQETQYF. The DNA for the CDR3 is TGTGCCAGCAGTTTAGCGCGGGGGACAGCGAGCCAAGAGACCCAGTACTTC. V gene TRBV12-3 or TRBV12-4 combines with J gene TRBJ2-5, with D possibly called TRBD1 or TRBD2 (7 bases each). V lost 0 bases, J lost 1 base, and 15 bases lay in between. The CDR3 spans 17 residues.

This chain uses TRBV20-1 with TRBJ1-4; D call uncertain. V was cut by 3 bases and J by 8 bases, with 13 bases left in between. The CDR3 contains 13 residues. CDR1 is DFQATT, CDR2 SNEGSKA, per germline (reference sequence). CDR3 DNA: TGCAGTGCTAGCCGGGCCCAGGAGGAAAAACTGTTTTTT. Protein sequence: CSASRAQEEKLFF.

This clonotype has more than one count but fewer than ten. The chain carries TRBV5-1 and TRBJ2-6; the D gene could be TRBD1 or TRBD2 (5 bases each). V lost 5 bases and J lost 3, with 18 bases in between. In germline, CDR1 is SGHRS, CDR2 YFSETQ. This CDR3 has 17 residues. CDR3 nucleotides: TGCGCCAGCAGTTGGGACCGCGAAGCAGTTGGGGCCAACGTCCTGACTTTC. Translated, it gives CASSWDREAVGANVLTF.

This clonotype was observed a few times. The chain joins TRBV6-2 or TRBV6-3 to TRBJ2-3; D is ambiguous. CDR1 MNHEY and CDR2 SVGEGT come from the germline V gene. The V gene lost 4 bases and the J gene lost 0 bases, with 14 bases spanning the gap. The CDR3 runs 16 residues. The CDR3 loop is CASSSFDGTSTDTQYF. CDR3 coding DNA: TGTGCCAGCAGTTCCTTCGACGGTACTAGCACAGATACGCAGTATTTT.

This chain links TRBV20-1 with TRBJ2-5; D unresolved. The CDR3 has 13 residues. The V gene's germline CDR1 is DFQATT and CDR2 SNEGSKA (reference sequence). V shed 6 bases and J shed 3 bases, with 14 bases lying between them. In DNA form, the CDR3 reads TGCAGTGCCGGTTCATATATTGAAGAGACCCAGTACTTC. It translates to CSAGSYIEETQYF.

This clonotype was seen only a few times. The V gene is TRBV12-3 or TRBV12-4, the J gene TRBJ2-7; 9 nucleotides match TRBD1. The CDR3 is 14 residues long. With V trimmed by 6 bases and J by 6 bases, 9 bases remained unmatched. The CDR3 is CASRQTGGVFEQYF. The CDR3 DNA is TGTGCCAGCAGGCAAACAGGGGGCGTTTTCGAGCAGTACTTC.

In its sample, this clonotype was seen many times. The chain is built from TRBV3-1 and TRBJ1-1, with 10 nucleotides matching TRBD1. V lost 5 bases and J lost 5; bases outside the gene matches: 8. Germline V CDR1 and CDR2: LGHDT, YNNKEL (reference sequence). This CDR3 spans 15 amino acids. CDR3 nucleotide sequence: TGTGCCAGCAGCGAACCCGGGACAGGGGCTACTGAAGCTTTCTTT. Residues: CASSEPGTGATEAFF.

This chain connects TRBV30 to TRBJ2-1, with D hard to call. The CDR3 consists of 12 residues. Germline V CDR1 and CDR2: GTSNPN, SVGIG (reference sequence). Trimming cost V 2 bases and J 7 bases, with 9 bases left between them. The chain's CDR3 is CAWSLGLNEQFF. Written as DNA, the CDR3 is TGTGCCTGGAGTCTTGGGCTGAATGAGCAGTTCTTC.

The J gene is TRBJ2-1, the V gene TRBV9; D is ambiguous. CDR3 length: 14 amino acids. Trimming removed 0 bases from V and 4 bases from J, with 8 bases in between. CDR1 and CDR2 (germline): SGDLS, YYNGEE. CDR3 nucleotides: TGTGCCAGCAGCGTAGGGACCGGGTACAATGAGCAGTTCTTC. This codes for CASSVGTGYNEQFF.

The V and J genes are TRBV7-8 and TRBJ2-5; 9 positions match TRBD1. Germline CDR1 SGHVS, CDR2 FQNEAQ. V was pared by 5 bases and J by 4 bases, with 8 bases of the junction left unmatched. The CDR3 consists of 15 residues. The CDR3 coding sequence is TGTGCCAGCAGCCCGGGGACAGGGTTAGGAGAGACCCAGTACTTC. Its protein is CASSPGTGLGETQYF.